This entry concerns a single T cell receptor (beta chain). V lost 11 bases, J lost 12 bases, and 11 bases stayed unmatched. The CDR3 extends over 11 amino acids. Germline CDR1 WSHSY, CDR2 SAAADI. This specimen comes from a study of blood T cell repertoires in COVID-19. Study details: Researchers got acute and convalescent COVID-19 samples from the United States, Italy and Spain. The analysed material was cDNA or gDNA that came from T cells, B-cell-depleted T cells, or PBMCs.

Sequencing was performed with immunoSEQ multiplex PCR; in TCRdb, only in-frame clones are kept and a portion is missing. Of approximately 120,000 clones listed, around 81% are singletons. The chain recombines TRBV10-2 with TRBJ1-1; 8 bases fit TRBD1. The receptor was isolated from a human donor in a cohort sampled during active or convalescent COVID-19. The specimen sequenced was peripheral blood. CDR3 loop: CAVRQDRAPFF. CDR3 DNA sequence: TGCGCCGTCCGGCAGGACAGGGCCCCTTTCTTT.